What follows describes a single T cell receptor (beta chain). Antigen: not known. The germline V gene encodes CDR1 SGHTA and CDR2 FQGNSA. V lost 1 base and J lost 2, with 7 bases in between. The CDR3 sequence is 14 residues long. This sample was included in a study of cytomegalovirus exposure and HLA in healthy donors. Whole-study context: Within the Caucasian-associated ancestry cluster were around four fifths of the approximately 400 genotyped donors.

Study-wide results and caveats: Owing to their indistinguishability, certain V segments, notably TRBV6-2 and TRBV6-3, were excluded. The classifier was said to identify cytomegalovirus status with high specificity and sensitivity.

This PCR relied on a set of 60 Vbeta primers and 13 Jbeta primers. TCRdb keeps only in-frame clones here, not all; method: immunoSEQ multiplex PCR. The table lists 85,000 to 120,000 clones, 75% to 80% of them singletons. Sequenced sample: PBMCs. This clonotype was sampled from a male donor in good health and CMV-seropositive. J is TRBJ2-3 and V is TRBV7-2, with a weak D call TRBD1 (5 bases). DNA of the CDR3: TGTGCCAGCAGCTTAGACAGGAACACAGATACGCAGTATTTT. Residues: CASSLDRNTDTQYF.